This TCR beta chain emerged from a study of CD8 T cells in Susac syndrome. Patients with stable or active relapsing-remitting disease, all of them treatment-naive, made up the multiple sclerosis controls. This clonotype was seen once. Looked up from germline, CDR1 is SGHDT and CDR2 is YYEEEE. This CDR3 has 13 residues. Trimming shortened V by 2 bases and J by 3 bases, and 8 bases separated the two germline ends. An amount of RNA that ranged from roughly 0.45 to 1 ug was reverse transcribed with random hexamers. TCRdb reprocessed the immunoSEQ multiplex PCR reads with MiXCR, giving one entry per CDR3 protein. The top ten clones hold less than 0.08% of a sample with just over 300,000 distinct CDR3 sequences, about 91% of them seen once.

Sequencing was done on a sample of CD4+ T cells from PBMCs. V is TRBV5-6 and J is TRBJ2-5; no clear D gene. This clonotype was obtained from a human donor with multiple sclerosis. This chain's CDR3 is CASSFWPEETQYF. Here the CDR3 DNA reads TGTGCCAGCAGCTTTTGGCCAGAAGAGACCCAGTACTTC.